This T cell receptor beta chain was documented in a study of multiple sclerosis patients with progressive multifocal leukoencephalopathy. Time point reported: time of PML onset. JC virus DNA in cerebrospinal fluid confirmed the PML diagnosis. At PML onset, T3 blood samples were taken. CDR3 length: 15 amino acids. Deletions cut 5 bases from V and 1 base from J, with 14 bases between. From germline, CDR1 is SGHAT and CDR2 FQNNGV. The survey-level immunoSEQ assay was used. Sequencing used immunoSEQ multiplex PCR; TCRdb keeps in-frame clones, though not all of them. The table records about 30,000 clones, more than 75% of them present only once.

This rearrangement joins TRBV11-2 to TRBJ1-1; D may be TRBD1 (6 bases). The sample was PBMCs, taken from a patient treated with natalizumab. The receptor's source is a human donor with progressive multifocal leukoencephalopathy. The CDR3 coding sequence is TGTGCCAGCAGCGGATACTCACAGGGGAACACTGAAGCTTTCTTT. Amino acids: CASSGYSQGNTEAFF. The full variable domain, completed using reference TRBV11-2 and TRBJ1-1, is EAGVAQSPRYKIIEKRQSVAFWCNPISGHATLYWYQQILGQGPKLLIQFQNNGVVDDSQLPKDRFSAERLKGVDSTLKIQPAKLEDSAVYLCASSGYSQGNTEAFFGQGTRLTVV.